The 15 T cell receptor beta chains in this list originate from one sample, sequenced in a study of sequential checkpoint blockade in melanoma. The treatment: randomized to nivolumab then ipilimumab (arm A) or the reverse (arm B). The protocol was immunoSEQ multiplex PCR, while the TCRdb copy is restricted to in-frame clones and leaves out a portion. This sample yields 15,000 to 20,000 clones, of which about 75% are seen a single time; 12% belongs to the top ten. Specimen: CD8+ T cells sorted from blood (inferred from file names), collected from a patient given nivolumab and ipilimumab in sequence. These receptors came from a human donor with melanoma.

This clone qualifies as medium-sized. CDR3 protein: CASSSWTGEAGNTIYF. DNA for the CDR3: TGTGCCAGCAGCTCCTGGACAGGGGAAGCCGGAAACACCATATATTTT. The rearrangement links TRBV13 to TRBJ1-3; 9 positions match TRBD1. The trim removed 4 bases at V and 4 bases at J, leaving 8 bases unmatched. This CDR3 is built from 16 residues. Germline lookup yields CDR1 PRHDT and CDR2 FYEKMQ (reference sequence). The complete variable domain, with remaining parts taken from reference TRBV13 and TRBJ1-3, reads AAGVIQSPRHLIKEKRETATLKCYPIPRHDTVYWYQQGPGQDPQFLISFYEKMQSDKGSIPDRFSAQQFSDYHSELNMSSLELGDSALYFCASSSWTGEAGNTIYFGEGSWLTVV.

This CDR3 is CAWSVEATRGGRETQYF. In nucleotides, the CDR3 is TGTGCCTGGAGTGTAGAAGCCACCAGGGGTGGTAGGGAGACCCAGTACTTC. V gene TRBV30 combines with J gene TRBJ2-5; weak D call: TRBD1 (6 bases). In germline, CDR1 is GTSNPN, CDR2 SVGIG (reference sequence). Trimming removed 0 bases at V and 5 bases at J, with 22 bases between. The length of the CDR3 is 17 residues. Supplemented by reference TRBV30 and TRBJ2-5, the full variable domain reads SQTIHQWPATLVQPVGSPLSLECTVEGTSNPNLYWYRQAAGRGLQLLFYSVGIGQISSEVPQNLSASRPQDRQFILSSKKLLLSDSGFYLCAWSVEATRGGRETQYFGPGTRLLVL.

The chain combines TRBV19 with TRBJ1-1; maybe TRBD1 (6 bases). V shed 6 bases and J shed 1 base, with 9 bases lying between them. Germline CDR1 reads LNHDA; CDR2 reads SQIVND (reference sequence). CDR3 length: 13 amino acids. The CDR3 is CASRATGNTEAFF. CDR3 DNA sequence: TGTGCCAGTAGGGCGACAGGGAACACTGAAGCTTTCTTT.

V and J are TRBV7-6 and TRBJ2-1; 7 nucleotides align to TRBD2. CDR1 SGHVS and CDR2 FNYEAQ come from the germline V gene. Germline trimming cut 5 bases from V and 6 bases from J; bases unmatched to any gene: 10. The CDR3 covers 15 residues. CDR3 loop: CASSPSGAPLNEQFF. The CDR3 coding sequence is TGTGCCAGCAGCCCAAGCGGGGCCCCCCTCAATGAGCAGTTCTTC.

This clone was observed a handful of times. The rearrangement uses TRBV7-6 and TRBJ2-2; a possible D gene is TRBD2 (6 bases). V was cut by 2 bases and J by 0 bases, with 13 bases left in between. CDR1 is SGHVS, CDR2 FNYEAQ, per germline. The CDR3 runs 17 residues. This CDR3 is CASSLPPRGTNTGELFF. DNA for the CDR3: TGTGCCAGCAGCTTACCGCCACGGGGGACGAACACCGGGGAGCTGTTTTTT.

The chain has TRBV5-6 and TRBJ2-1, with a weak D call TRBD2 (6 bases). The CDR3 is 13 residues long. CDR1 is SGHDT, CDR2 YYEEEE, per germline. Trimming cost V 3 bases and J 11 bases, with 15 bases left between them. CDR3 nucleotides: TGTGCCAGCAGCTCAAGGGACTCCTTGAAGCAGTTCTTC. It yields the protein CASSSRDSLKQFF.

The gene calls are TRBV6-6 and TRBJ2-7, with 7 bases identical to TRBD2. The CDR3 sequence is 16 residues long. The germline V gene encodes CDR1 MNHNY and CDR2 SVGAGI (reference sequence). V lost 0 bases to trimming and J lost 2 bases; unmatched junction nucleotides: 7. The CDR3 bases are TGTGCCAGCAGTTACTCGATTCTAGCGGCGCCCTACGAGCAGTACTTC. Encoded protein: CASSYSILAAPYEQYF.

The chain joins TRBV29-1 to TRBJ2-1; 15 nucleotides match TRBD2. Germline CDR1 is SQVTM and CDR2 is ANQGSEA. This CDR3 spans 15 amino acids. Losses at the gene ends were 7 bases for V and 7 bases for J; bases not matched to a gene: 8. The CDR3 protein is CSGRTSGRAWNEQFF. CDR3 sequence (DNA): TGCAGCGGCCGGACTAGCGGGAGGGCTTGGAATGAGCAGTTCTTC.

CDR3 bases: TGTGCCAGTAGTAATCTAGCGGGACTACTCCTACTCACCGGGGAGCTGTTTTTT. It codes for CASSNLAGLLLLTGELFF. V gene TRBV19 combines with J gene TRBJ2-2, with 9 bases identical to TRBD2. CDR3 length equals 18 residues. Germline V CDR1 and CDR2: LNHDA, SQIVND (reference sequence). Unmatched junction bases numbered 13, after V lost 4 bases and J lost 4 bases.

The V call is TRBV4-3, the J call TRBJ2-1; D is unresolved. V was shortened by 0 bases and J by 3 bases, with 15 bases between the two germline ends. Germline V lookup: CDR1 LGHNA, CDR2 YSLEER. The CDR3 length is 17 residues. This CDR3 is CASSQDPYVVLYNEQFF. The DNA for the CDR3 is TGCGCCAGCAGCCAAGATCCGTACGTGGTACTCTACAATGAGCAGTTCTTC.

The V call is TRBV27, the J call TRBJ2-1; a weak D match, TRBD1 (5 bases). Germline CDR1 is MNHEY and CDR2 is SMNVEV (reference sequence). This CDR3 region has 14 residues. Trimming removed 0 bases from V and 6 bases from J, with 9 bases in between. The CDR3 coding sequence is TGTGCCAGCAGTTTATCGGGGCAGGTCAATGAGCAGTTCTTC. Translated, it gives CASSLSGQVNEQFF.

This clone was seen only a few times. The chain uses TRBV29-1 and TRBJ2-7; D not resolved. V was cut by 1 base and J by 3 bases, with 4 bases left in between. The CDR3 loop spans 11 amino acids. Germline values: CDR1 SQVTM, CDR2 ANQGSEA. CDR3 nucleotides: TGCAGCGTTGAAGCCGGCTACGAGCAGTACTTC. This codes for CSVEAGYEQYF.

The J gene is TRBJ2-7, the V gene TRBV2, with D uncertain. The CDR3 contains 13 residues. Germline loops: CDR1 SNHLY, CDR2 FYNNEI. V gave up 7 bases and J gave up 4 bases, with 14 bases separating them. The CDR3 nucleotides are TGTGCCAGCACCGATGGCGGCGGTTACGAGCAGTACTTC. It yields the protein CASTDGGGYEQYF.

The chain employs TRBV7-3 and TRBJ2-1; D possibly corresponds to TRBD2 (6 bases). V gave up 5 bases and J gave up 2 bases, with 13 bases separating them. The CDR3 is 15 residues long. Per germline, CDR1 SGHTA and CDR2 FQGTGA. This CDR3 reads CASSLRDSPYNEQFF. The CDR3, as DNA: TGTGCCAGCAGCCTCCGGGACTCTCCCTACAATGAGCAGTTCTTC. Drawing the rest from reference TRBV7-3 and TRBJ2-1, the complete variable domain is GAGVSQTPSNKVTEKGKYVELRCDPISGHTALYWYRQSLGQGPEFLIYFQGTGAADDSGLPNDRFFAVRPEGSVSTLKIQRTERGDSAVYLCASSLRDSPYNEQFFGPGTRLTVL.

This chain connects TRBV6-4 to TRBJ2-7, with 8 bases identical to TRBD1. Germline assignment: CDR1 MRHNA and CDR2 SNTAGT. Unmatched junction bases numbered 9, after V lost 6 bases and J lost 5 bases. This CDR3 has 14 amino acids. The CDR3 bases are TGTGCCAGCAGCTCCGGACAGGGATCGGACGAGCAGTACTTC. Its translation: CASSSGQGSDEQYF.